This TCR beta chain is drawn from a study of beta chain features in type 1 diabetes (dated by TCRdb to about 2018). Context from the whole study: No differences in mean age, gender distribution, total cell number or subset yield were found between patients and healthy donors. Across all samples, some 100,000,000 sorted cells were examined, and cell number per subset correlated strongly with RNA yield. In the study, recently diagnosed type 1 diabetes patients and matched healthy donors were compared on the TCRB repertoires of their sorted circulating CD4+ T cell subsets. Regulatory and stem cell-like memory subsets were isolated from only 8 patients and about eight healthy donors, whereas naive and central memory subsets came from all 30 or so donors.

A single count supports this clone. Its antigen is currently not known. One base away there is no much larger clone; base qualities are not given. Each donor gave one peripheral blood draw, approximately 0.11 L on average, collected into heparinised tubes. Using a panel that included CD45RO, CCR7, CD25, CD127, CD95 and CD27, naive, central memory, regulatory and stem cell-like memory CD4+ T cells were sorted on a BD FACSAria II. Purity was above 95% for every sorted population. PBMCs were isolated right away by Lymphoprep density gradient centrifugation and were stained directly, without culture. So that batch effects would be minimized, each experiment stained and sorted samples in pairs, pairing one healthy donor with one patient. According to the germline V gene, CDR1 reads SGHTA and CDR2 reads FQGNSA. The CDR3 numbers 13 residues from cysteine through phenylalanine. Kept here is only the CDR3 DNA, which spans 39 bases and is read in frame from base 1. Trimming at the junction amounts to 6 bases on V and 7 bases on J, and the germline ends lie 13 bases apart.

The entire isolated RNA was reverse transcribed using the High Capacity cDNA Reverse Transcription Kit, and thus expressed TCRB transcripts were sequenced. Naive, central memory and regulatory T cell samples underwent deep immunoSEQ sequencing, averaging around 3.9 million total reads per sample. After sorted cells were lysed in RLT buffer, RNA was extracted with DNase-treated RNeasy Micro or Mini kits, with the choice depending on cell number. To prevent cross-contamination, every cell subset was processed on its own, while patient and healthy donor samples were processed together. The immunoSEQ multiplex PCR was used to amplify TCRB sequences from cDNA, generating 87-bp fragments that spanned the CDR3 region. Sequencing of the amplicons was performed on the Illumina HiSeq platform. On the authors' methods: Synthetic template baselines were used to correct PCR bias computationally, reads within Hamming distance 2 were collapsed, and singletons that could not be merged were discarded. By aligning reads against IMGT, V, D and J genes, CDR3 length, and insertions or deletions at six rearrangement sites were assigned. Within each subset, clonotype counts were normalized to sorted cell number, and only after that were true diversity and Gini coefficients computed with the tcR R package. The overlap coefficient, calculated on TCRB nucleotide sequences, was used to quantify repertoire sharing. Out-of-frame TCRB sequences from naive cells were analyzed as a proxy for the pre-selection repertoire. The source is immuneACCESS, and TCRdb retained only in-frame sequences with V and J called. Part of the clones is not carried over; for the studies checked, unresolved V genes explain less than half of this, and the remainder is unexplained. Clone size and the V and J calls come from that table; the DNA yielded D and trimming. Here the sample has around 240,000 clones; around 65% occur a single time. The ten largest make up approximately 0.053% of the sample.

The full study reports these points: Because cDNA was sequenced instead of genomic DNA, activated cells with high expression could be over-represented, although the groups did not differ in activation or CD3 levels. Naive, central memory and regulatory TCRB repertoires appeared to be more alike among patients than among healthy donors. Shorter templates might have been favored by PCR, but patient and control samples were amplified and corrected together, so both groups would have been affected equally by any skew. HLA sub-analyses involved small numbers of individuals, so any influence of HLA type on TCRB rearrangement remained unresolved. Type 1 diabetes patients showed a moderate but significant shortening of TCRB CDR3 length in all four CD4+ subsets. At VDJ recombination sites, type 1 diabetes patients had fewer insertions and more deleted nucleotides, which implies abnormalities in thymic rearrangement.

Input material: naive CD4+ T cells from blood. Per the publication, the cell subset or site label means: true naive CD4+ T cells. The sequence derives from a man under 40 in good health. The rearrangement combines TRBV7-2 with TRBJ1-5, and TRBD1 may be the D gene, going by 6 matching bases. The nucleotides read TGTGCCAGCAGATTACAGGGAGAACAGCCCCAGCATTTT. Its translation reads: CASRLQGEQPQHF.